These 32 T cell receptor beta chains were all obtained from the same sample, sequenced in a study of blood T cell repertoires in COVID-19 (dated by TCRdb to 2020 to 2022). Libraries were built with the immunoSEQ multiplex PCR assay. TCRdb carries this immuneACCESS record with in-frame sequences only. Its versions omit some clonotypes, under half of them owing to an unresolved V gene in the studies checked, with the rest unexplained. The sample table shows around 500,000 clones, and approximately 88% are seen once. The ten most abundant clones make up over 1.5% of the sample. Sequencing used PBMCs or T cells enriched from blood (not recorded which). These receptor sequences come from a woman in her 40s who had recovered from COVID-19.

This chain links TRBV30 with TRBJ1-2, with 8 nucleotides matching TRBD1. CDR3 length: 14 residues. Trimming took 5 bases from V and 4 from J; bases not matched to a gene: 9. Germline V lookup: CDR1 GTSNPN, CDR2 SVGIG (reference sequence). The CDR3 DNA sequence: TGTGCCTGGGAGAGAGAAGACAGGGGCTATGGCTACACCTTC. This codes for CAWEREDRGYGYTF. Using reference TRBV30 and TRBJ1-2 for the parts outside the CDR3, the full variable domain is SQTIHQWPATLVQPVGSPLSLECTVEGTSNPNLYWYRQAAGRGLQLLFYSVGIGQISSEVPQNLSASRPQDRQFILSSKKLLLSDSGFYLCAWEREDRGYGYTFGSGTRLTVV.

The chain combines TRBV11-3 with TRBJ1-3; 9 bases line up with TRBD1. The CDR3 is 19 amino acids. The V segment lost 2 bases and the J segment 0 bases; nucleotides outside the gene matches: 11. Looked up from germline, CDR1 is SGHNT and CDR2 is YENEEA. The DNA for the CDR3 is TGTGCCAGCAGCTTATTCCCGGGACAGGGCGCACACTCTGGAAACACCATATATTTT. Amino acid sequence: CASSLFPGQGAHSGNTIYF.

The CDR3 DNA is TGCGCCAGCAGTGAAACCGGGACTAGCGGGAGTTTACGGGACGAGCAGTACTTC. It is translated as CASSETGTSGSLRDEQYF. The chain combines TRBV10-1 with TRBJ2-7, with 14 bases matching TRBD2. CDR3 length: 18 amino acids. The V gene's germline CDR1 is WNHNN and CDR2 SYGVQD (reference sequence). With V trimmed by 3 bases and J by 5 bases, 12 bases remained unmatched.

The rearrangement joins TRBV7-2 to TRBJ2-1; possibly TRBD1 for D (5 bases). The CDR3 covers 14 residues. Looked up from germline, CDR1 is SGHTA and CDR2 is FQGNSA. The germline V and J ends were trimmed by 5 bases and 9 bases, with 17 bases remaining between them. The CDR3 protein is CASSPLGAPGEQFF. For the CDR3, the DNA is TGTGCCAGCAGCCCTCTTGGGGCCCCGGGTGAGCAGTTCTTC.

The chain carries TRBV5-1 and TRBJ2-5; D is uncertain. There are 13 residues in the CDR3. V lost 2 bases and J lost 5, with 10 bases in between. Germline assignment: CDR1 SGHRS and CDR2 YFSETQ. The CDR3 spells CASSFYYTETQYF. The CDR3 coding sequence is TGCGCCAGCAGCTTCTACTACACCGAGACCCAGTACTTC.

The V and J genes are TRBV30 and TRBJ1-4; D is undetermined. The germline V gene has CDR1 GTSNPN and CDR2 SVGIG (reference sequence). This CDR3 is built from 14 residues. The V end was cut by 0 bases, the J end by 7 bases, with 12 bases between. DNA of the CDR3: TGTGCCTGGAGTGTACGTGTAGATGGTGAAAAACTGTTTTTT. Translating it yields CAWSVRVDGEKLFF. The variable domain in full, completed from reference TRBV30 and TRBJ1-4, reads SQTIHQWPATLVQPVGSPLSLECTVEGTSNPNLYWYRQAAGRGLQLLFYSVGIGQISSEVPQNLSASRPQDRQFILSSKKLLLSDSGFYLCAWSVRVDGEKLFFGSGTQLSVL.

This clone was counted a few times. The genes are TRBV5-1 and TRBJ1-3, with TRBD1 matching over 7 bases. The ends lost 3 bases at V and 5 bases at J; junction bases unmatched: 5. Per germline, CDR1 SGHRS and CDR2 YFSETQ. The CDR3 extends over 14 amino acids. The CDR3 DNA sequence: TGCGCCAGCAGCTCCGGGACAGCCCGAAACACCATATATTTT. Translation: CASSSGTARNTIYF.

V is TRBV27 and J is TRBJ1-3; D is possibly TRBD1 (5 bases). V shed 2 bases and J shed 2 bases, with 7 bases lying between them. The CDR3 is 14 amino acids. CDR1 is MNHEY and CDR2 is SMNVEV in the germline V gene (reference sequence). CDR3: CASSLRTPGNTIYF. The CDR3 coding sequence is TGTGCCAGCAGTTTAAGGACACCTGGAAACACCATATATTTT.

This clone showed up just once. V gene TRBV2 combines with J gene TRBJ2-2, with a possible D match to TRBD1 (5 bases). The germline V gene encodes CDR1 SNHLY and CDR2 FYNNEI. The CDR3 length is 15 residues. The V and J ends lost 3 bases and 3 bases respectively, with 11 bases between them. In nucleotides, the CDR3 is TGTGCCAGCAGTGACAGGGTTGTCGACACCGGGGAGCTGTTTTTT. It translates to CASSDRVVDTGELFF.

J is TRBJ1-3 and V is TRBV7-2, with 7 bases fitting TRBD1. The CDR3 runs 12 residues. Germline CDR1 SGHTA, CDR2 FQGNSA. V shed 2 bases, J shed 9 bases, and the junction held 1 base outside the gene matches. DNA for the CDR3: TGTGCCAGCAGCTTACAGGGGGGCACCATATATTTT. Translating gives CASSLQGGTIYF.

As regards this clone: Other DNA sequences of this sample code for an identical CDR3. The chain carries TRBV18 and TRBJ1-3; possibly TRBD1 for D (5 bases). V gave up 3 bases and J gave up 0 bases, with 9 bases separating them. Germline V CDR1 and CDR2: KGHSH, LQKENI. This CDR3 spans 15 amino acids. CDR3 region: CASSPGQGSGNTIYF. In DNA form, the CDR3 reads TGTGCCAGCTCACCTGGGCAGGGCTCTGGAAACACCATATATTTT.

The J gene is TRBJ1-4, the V gene TRBV7-5; the tabulated D call, TRBD1, remains unverified against the DNA. TRBV7-5 corresponds to a pseudogene. The CDR3 contains 13 residues. CDR3: CARSFRGIEKLFF. As DNA, the CDR3 is TGTGCCAGAAGCTTCAGGGGTATTGAAAAACTGTTTTTT.

This clone is a singleton in its sample. The chain is built from TRBV19 and TRBJ2-3; 7 nucleotides align to TRBD1. Germline lookup yields CDR1 LNHDA and CDR2 SQIVND (reference sequence). The junction had 11 bases not matched to a gene; V was cut back by 4 bases and J by 4 bases. The CDR3 contains 16 residues. This chain's CDR3 is CASSTYRGRSPDTQYF. CDR3 DNA: TGTGCCAGTAGTACCTACAGGGGAAGATCCCCAGATACGCAGTATTTT.

This clone has only one observation. V is TRBV19 and J is TRBJ2-7; perhaps TRBD2 as D (5 bases). Germline lookup yields CDR1 LNHDA and CDR2 SQIVND (reference sequence). The CDR3 length is 16 residues. Trimming cost V 5 bases and J 0 bases, with 17 bases left between them. CDR3: CASSPERAGSSYEQYF. The CDR3 DNA is TGTGCCAGTAGTCCTGAAAGGGCGGGTAGCTCCTACGAGCAGTACTTC.

V is TRBV18 and J is TRBJ1-5; the D gene is possibly TRBD1 (5 bases). This CDR3 contains 15 residues. V dropped 3 bases and J dropped 3 bases, with 12 bases sitting between them. Germline V gives CDR1 KGHSH, CDR2 LQKENI. Written as DNA, the CDR3 is TGTGCCAGCTCACCGAGCCAGGGAAACAATCAGCCCCAGCATTTT. It is translated as CASSPSQGNNQPQHF.

The rearrangement links TRBV19 to TRBJ2-4; TRBD2 matches at 12 bases. Germline CDR1 and CDR2: LNHDA and SQIVND (reference sequence). Trimming removed 5 bases from V and 4 bases from J; junction bases left unmatched: 12. The CDR3 totals 18 residues. CDR3 coding DNA: TGTGCCAGTAGTCCCCAAGACTCCACTAGCGGGAGGAAAAACATTCAGTACTTC. Translated, it gives CASSPQDSTSGRKNIQYF.

The chain uses TRBV20-1 and TRBJ2-5; 7 bases line up with TRBD2. Germline V CDR1 and CDR2: DFQATT, SNEGSKA (reference sequence). Losses at the gene ends were 3 bases for V and 6 bases for J; bases not matched to a gene: 10. There are 14 residues in the CDR3. For the CDR3, the DNA is TGCAGTGCTAGTGACACGGGAGGAGCGAAGACCCAGTACTTC. This translates into CSASDTGGAKTQYF.

The V gene is TRBV5-4, the J gene TRBJ1-1, with TRBD1 as a possible D gene (6 bases). V was trimmed by 5 bases and J by 1 base, leaving 12 bases between them. The length of the CDR3 is 14 residues. Looked up from germline, CDR1 is SGHNT and CDR2 is YYREEE (reference sequence). The CDR3 region has the DNA TGTGCCAGCAGAGATGGGACAAGGAACACTGAAGCTTTCTTT. Protein: CASRDGTRNTEAFF.

This rearrangement joins TRBV5-1 to TRBJ2-3; 9 nucleotides line up with TRBD2. The germline V gene has CDR1 SGHRS and CDR2 YFSETQ. The CDR3 has 17 residues. The ends lost 1 base at V and 2 bases at J; junction bases unmatched: 8. The CDR3 spells CASSLLAGQTNTDTQYF. The CDR3 coding sequence is TGCGCCAGCAGCTTGCTAGCGGGACAAACAAACACAGATACGCAGTATTTT.

The J gene is TRBJ2-1, the V gene TRBV11-3; D not resolved. The germline V gene has CDR1 SGHNT and CDR2 YENEEA. This CDR3 is built from 16 residues. V was pared by 2 bases and J by 5 bases, with 16 bases between. The CDR3 sequence is CASSLQLTPLDNEQFF. The CDR3 bases are TGTGCCAGCAGCTTACAACTGACTCCGCTAGACAATGAGCAGTTCTTC.

V gene TRBV5-4 combines with J gene TRBJ2-7; tentatively, D is TRBD1 (6 bases). The CDR3 length is 13 residues. Between the trimmed V and J ends, which lost 4 bases and 2 bases, there was a span of 10 bases. The germline CDR1 and CDR2 sequences are SGHNT and YYREEE (reference sequence). The CDR3 loop reads CASSEGQTYEQYF. In DNA form, the CDR3 reads TGTGCCAGCAGCGAAGGACAGACCTACGAGCAGTACTTC.

Remarks on this clone: The sample has other DNA sequences that encode this CDR3 too. The J gene is TRBJ2-5, the V gene TRBV5-1; 11 bases map to TRBD1. Unmatched junction bases numbered 2, after V lost 0 bases and J lost 4 bases. Germline V gene data show CDR1 as SGHRS and CDR2 as YFSETQ. The CDR3 sequence is 15 residues long. The CDR3 loop reads CASSLAGTGGETQYF. CDR3 in DNA: TGCGCCAGCAGCTTGGCGGGGACAGGGGGAGAGACCCAGTACTTC. Together with reference TRBV5-1 and TRBJ2-5, the CDR3 gives the full variable domain: KAGVTQTPRYLIKTRGQQVTLSCSPISGHRSVSWYQQTPGQGLQFLFEYFSETQRNKGNFPGRFSGRQFSNSRSEMNVSTLELGDSALYLCASSLAGTGGETQYFGPGTRLLVL.

The chain combines TRBV19 with TRBJ1-1; D possibly corresponds to TRBD1 (5 bases). V was trimmed by 6 bases and J by 1 base, leaving 18 bases between them. The CDR3 totals 16 residues. Germline values: CDR1 LNHDA, CDR2 SQIVND (reference sequence). The CDR3 bases are TGTGCCAGTAGAGGGAGGGGTGACGCTACGAACACTGAAGCTTTCTTT. Protein product: CASRGRGDATNTEAFF. Full variable domain (missing parts from reference TRBV19 and TRBJ1-1): DGGITQSPKYLFRKEGQNVTLSCEQNLNHDAMYWYRQDPGQGLRLIYYSQIVNDFQKGDIAEGYSVSREKKESFPLTVTSAQKNPTAFYLCASRGRGDATNTEAFFGQGTRLTVV.

The chain has TRBV13 and TRBJ2-4; 7 bases line up with TRBD2. The CDR3 covers 13 residues. In germline, CDR1 is PRHDT, CDR2 FYEKMQ (reference sequence). Trimming at V came to 5 bases and at J to 7 bases, leaving 5 bases not matched to a gene. The CDR3 nucleotides read TGTGCCAGCAGCGTGGCCGGGGGGAACATTCAGTACTTC. This gives the protein CASSVAGGNIQYF. The complete variable domain, with remaining parts taken from reference TRBV13 and TRBJ2-4, reads AAGVIQSPRHLIKEKRETATLKCYPIPRHDTVYWYQQGPGQDPQFLISFYEKMQSDKGSIPDRFSAQQFSDYHSELNMSSLELGDSALYFCASSVAGGNIQYFGAGTRLSVL.

As for this clone: Relative to the germline gene, one junction end is altered; a read error may explain this. Here the CDR3 reads CASSEYRGNSGYTF. The CDR3 nucleotides read TGTGCCAGCAGTGAATATCGCGGCAACTCTGGCTACACCTTC. This sequence joins TRBV25-1 and TRBJ1-2; no clear D gene. CDR3 length equals 14 residues. Germline lookup yields CDR1 MGHDK and CDR2 SYGVNS.

This chain connects TRBV5-5 to TRBJ2-1; TRBD2 agrees at 11 bases. The V segment lost 4 bases and the J segment 3 bases; nucleotides outside the gene matches: 3. The CDR3 is 15 amino acids. CDR1 and CDR2 from the germline V gene are SGHKS and YYEKEE (reference sequence). CDR3 sequence (DNA): TGTGCCAGCAGCATTCTAGCGGGAGGCTACAATGAGCAGTTCTTC. It is translated as CASSILAGGYNEQFF.

This clone was picked up one time. The CDR3 DNA reads TGTGCCAGCAGCCAAGATCTTTTCGGGTATACGCAGTATTTT. This translates into CASSQDLFGYTQYF. This rearrangement joins TRBV14 to TRBJ2-3, with D uncertain. The germline CDR1 and CDR2 sequences are SGHDN and FVKESK. Trimming removed 0 bases at V and 7 bases at J, with 11 bases between. This CDR3 has 14 amino acids.

The V gene is TRBV2, the J gene TRBJ2-7, with TRBD2 matching over 11 bases. The length of the CDR3 is 15 residues. Germline V lookup: CDR1 SNHLY, CDR2 FYNNEI. The ends lost 1 base at V and 3 bases at J; junction bases unmatched: 2. The chain's CDR3 is CASSEELAGDYEQYF. For the CDR3, the DNA is TGTGCCAGCAGTGAAGAACTAGCGGGAGACTACGAGCAGTACTTC.

This chain links TRBV29-1 with TRBJ1-2; 9 bases line up with TRBD1. Germline V gene sequence: CDR1 SQVTM, CDR2 ANQGSEA. CDR3 length equals 13 residues. The V and J ends lost 3 bases and 6 bases, in that order; junction bases with no gene match: 5. Here the CDR3 reads CSVDPDRGNGYTF. In DNA form, the CDR3 reads TGCAGCGTTGATCCCGACAGGGGGAATGGCTACACCTTC.

The chain carries TRBV4-1 and TRBJ1-1, with 9 bases matching TRBD1. CDR3 length equals 14 residues. Germline V lookup: CDR1 MGHRA, CDR2 YSYEKL. The ends lost 3 bases at V and 7 bases at J; junction bases unmatched: 6. The CDR3 DNA reads TGCGCCAGCAGCCATGTTACAGGGGGCGGTGAAGCTTTCTTT. It translates to CASSHVTGGGEAFF.

This clone was counted only a few times. The V and J genes are TRBV18 and TRBJ2-3, with 11 positions matching TRBD2. The CDR3 has 15 amino acids. V was pared by 3 bases and J by 3 bases, with 2 bases of the junction left unmatched. The germline gives CDR1 KGHSH, CDR2 LQKENI. The CDR3 DNA is TGTGCCAGCTCACCGACTAGCGGGGAGACAGATACGCAGTATTTT. This encodes CASSPTSGETDTQYF.

The chain carries TRBV18 and TRBJ2-2; perhaps TRBD1 as D (5 bases). V was shortened by 3 bases and J by 5 bases, with 16 bases between the two germline ends. The germline gives CDR1 KGHSH, CDR2 LQKENI. CDR3 length equals 16 residues. CDR3 loop: CASSPYTQDLTGELFF. CDR3 in DNA: TGTGCCAGCTCACCTTATACACAGGATCTTACCGGGGAGCTGTTTTTT.